Listed below are T cell receptor beta chains from one sample, sequenced in a study of cytomegalovirus exposure and HLA in healthy donors. The table came from immunoSEQ multiplex PCR; TCRdb's copy has only in-frame clones and leaves some out. This table has 80,000 or so clones, 55% to 85% appearing once. The specimen sequenced was PBMCs. The receptor set was obtained from a woman in her thirties or forties in good health and CMV-seropositive. The conserved cysteine and the conserved F or W are not part of the CDR3 here. The order of the fields is clone size, J gene, V gene, CDR3 protein. A row's size may be missing; if present it is once, few, many or a size class.

>NA|TRBJ2-2|TRBV4-2
ASSSPTSGSNAGELF
>few|TRBJ2-7|TRBV28
ASSLWGTGAGTTEQY
>NA|TRBJ1-4|TRBV6-5
ASSYLNGEKLF
>NA|TRBJ1-1|TRBV6-5
ASSYSGPASEAF
>NA|TRBJ1-5|TRBV5-1
ASSLQSFGVAQH
>NA|TRBJ2-7|TRBV30
AWRPQGAEQY
>NA|TRBJ1-1|TRBV29-1
STITWTGPNTEAF
>NA|NA|TRBV27
ASSLSGQGHHNYEQY
>few|TRBJ1-1|TRBV4-1
ASSRTGRNTEAF
>few|TRBJ1-1|TRBV5-1
ASSPNTGVNTEAF
>NA|TRBJ2-2|TRBV7-2
AGKRGGIGELF
>few|TRBJ1-2|TRBV19
ASVSRSYGYT
>few|TRBJ2-1|TRBV30
AWSWSNEQF
>NA|TRBJ2-2|TRBV5-6
ASSWDWNTGELF
>NA|TRBJ2-3|TRBV2
ASRSQGAMADTQY
>NA|TRBJ2-2|TRBV6-5
ASSYSYARNTGELF
>NA|TRBJ2-7|TRBV12-5
ASGAQDRGLEQY